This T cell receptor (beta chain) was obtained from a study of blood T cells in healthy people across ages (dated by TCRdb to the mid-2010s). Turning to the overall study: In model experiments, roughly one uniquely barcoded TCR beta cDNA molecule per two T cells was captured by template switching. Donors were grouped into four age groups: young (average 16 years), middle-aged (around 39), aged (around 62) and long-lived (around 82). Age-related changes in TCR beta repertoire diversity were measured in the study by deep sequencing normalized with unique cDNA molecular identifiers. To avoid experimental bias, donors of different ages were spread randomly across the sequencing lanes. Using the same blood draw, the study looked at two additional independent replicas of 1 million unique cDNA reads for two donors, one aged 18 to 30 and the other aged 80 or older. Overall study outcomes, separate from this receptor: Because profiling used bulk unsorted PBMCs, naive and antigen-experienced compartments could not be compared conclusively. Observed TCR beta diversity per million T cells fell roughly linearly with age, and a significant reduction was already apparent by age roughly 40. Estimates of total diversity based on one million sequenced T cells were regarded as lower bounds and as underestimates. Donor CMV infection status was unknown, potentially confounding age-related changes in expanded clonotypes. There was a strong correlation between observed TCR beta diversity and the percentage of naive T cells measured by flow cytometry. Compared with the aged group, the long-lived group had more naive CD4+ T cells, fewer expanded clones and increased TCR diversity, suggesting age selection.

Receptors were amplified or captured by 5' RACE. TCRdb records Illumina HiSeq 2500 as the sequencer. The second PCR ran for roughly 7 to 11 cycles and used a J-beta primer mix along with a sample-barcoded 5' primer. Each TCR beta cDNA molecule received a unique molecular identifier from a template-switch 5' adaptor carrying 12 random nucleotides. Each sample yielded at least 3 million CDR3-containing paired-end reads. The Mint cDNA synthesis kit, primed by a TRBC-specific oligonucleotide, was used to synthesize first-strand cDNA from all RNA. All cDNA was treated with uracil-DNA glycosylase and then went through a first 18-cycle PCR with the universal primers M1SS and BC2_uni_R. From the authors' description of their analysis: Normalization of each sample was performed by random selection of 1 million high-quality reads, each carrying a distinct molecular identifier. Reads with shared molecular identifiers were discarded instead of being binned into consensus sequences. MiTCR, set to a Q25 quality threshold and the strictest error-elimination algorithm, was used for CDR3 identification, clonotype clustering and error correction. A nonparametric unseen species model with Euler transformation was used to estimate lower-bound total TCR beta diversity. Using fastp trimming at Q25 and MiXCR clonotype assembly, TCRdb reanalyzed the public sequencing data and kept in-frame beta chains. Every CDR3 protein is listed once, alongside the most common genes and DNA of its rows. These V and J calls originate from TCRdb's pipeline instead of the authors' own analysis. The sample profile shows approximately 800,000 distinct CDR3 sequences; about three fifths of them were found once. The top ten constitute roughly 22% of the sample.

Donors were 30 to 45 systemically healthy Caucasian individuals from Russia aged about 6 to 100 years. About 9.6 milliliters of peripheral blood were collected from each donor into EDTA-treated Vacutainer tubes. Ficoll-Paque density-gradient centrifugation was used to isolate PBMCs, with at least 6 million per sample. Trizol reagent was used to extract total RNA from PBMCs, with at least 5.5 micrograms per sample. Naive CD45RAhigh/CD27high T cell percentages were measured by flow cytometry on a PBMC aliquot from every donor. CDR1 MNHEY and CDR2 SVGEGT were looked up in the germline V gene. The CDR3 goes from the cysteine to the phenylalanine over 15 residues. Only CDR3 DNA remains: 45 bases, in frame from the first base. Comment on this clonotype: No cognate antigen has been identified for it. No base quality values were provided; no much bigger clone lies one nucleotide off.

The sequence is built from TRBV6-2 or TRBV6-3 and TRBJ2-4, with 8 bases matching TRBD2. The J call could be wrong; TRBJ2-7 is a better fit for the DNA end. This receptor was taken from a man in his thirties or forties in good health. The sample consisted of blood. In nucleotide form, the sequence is TGTGCCAGCAGTTACCGCGGACTAGCCATTTACGAGCAGTACTTC. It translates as CASSYRGLAIYEQYF.